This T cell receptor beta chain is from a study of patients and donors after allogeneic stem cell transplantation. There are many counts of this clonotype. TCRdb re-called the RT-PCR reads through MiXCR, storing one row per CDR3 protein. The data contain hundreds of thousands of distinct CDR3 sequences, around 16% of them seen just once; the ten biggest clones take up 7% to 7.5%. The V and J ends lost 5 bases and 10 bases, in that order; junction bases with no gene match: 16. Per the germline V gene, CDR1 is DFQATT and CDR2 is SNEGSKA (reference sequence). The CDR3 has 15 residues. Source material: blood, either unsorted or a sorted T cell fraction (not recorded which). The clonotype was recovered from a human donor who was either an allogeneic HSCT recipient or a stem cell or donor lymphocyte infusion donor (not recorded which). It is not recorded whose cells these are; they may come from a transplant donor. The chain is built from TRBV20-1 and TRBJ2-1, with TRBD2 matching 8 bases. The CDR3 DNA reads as TGCAGTGCTTTTGGTTTAGCGGGGACCGCGGGGGAGCAGTTCTTC. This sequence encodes CSAFGLAGTAGEQFF.